This T cell receptor (beta chain) was captured by sequencing in a study of post-analysis software for immune sequencing data (dated by TCRdb to the mid-2010s). For context, the study as a whole: Disease courses on record covered relapsing-remitting, secondary progressive and progressive-relapsing multiple sclerosis, though some patients had no subtype annotation. A subset of samples was prepared in parallel using single-end sample barcoding, then pooled and co-amplified after Illumina adapter ligation. The patient repertoires were compared against roughly 12 previously published healthy control repertoires obtained from donors aged 6 to 25 years.

TCR beta repertoires were profiled from peripheral blood of 13 young patients with multiple sclerosis to demonstrate the VDJtools post-analysis software. The multiple sclerosis patients were children and adolescents between about 6 and 15 years of age. Libraries were built with PCR. The instrument was an Illumina HiSeq 2500. To reduce PCR and sequencing biases, unique molecular identifiers were incorporated into the TCR beta cDNA libraries. Per 1 to 10 million input T cells, roughly 500,000 cDNA molecules were obtained, such that each molecule approximated one T cell. The patient libraries were prepared and sequenced with the same protocol used for the earlier healthy control dataset. Within a given batch, samples were prepared together, multiplexed and sequenced on the same HiSeq lane. In the source study's methods: Raw barcoded reads were processed with MIGEC, discarding single-read molecular identifier groups before consensus assembly and CDR3 extraction. Clonotype tables were post-analysed with VDJtools, normalizing diversity by down-sampling all datasets to the smallest sample size. In repertoire overlap clustering, CDR3 amino acid sequences, but not nucleotide sequences, were matched to correct batch-related cross-sample contamination. TCRdb cleaned the public reads at Q25 with fastp, built clones with MiXCR and kept in-frame beta chains. Rows matching on CDR3 protein sequence are summarized as one entry with the most common DNA and genes. In this record, the V and J calls reflect TCRdb's handling and not the investigators' own analysis. The sample table shows a few hundred thousand distinct CDR3 sequences, and roughly 38% are seen once. Of the sample, around an eighth falls within the top ten clones.

Results and caveats for the whole study, not just this receptor: Direct clustering with F measure revealed strong co-clustering of samples prepared in the same batch, which led to a batch-effect correction. Significantly higher frequencies in patients than in controls were found for roughly 5 TRBV segments, including TRBV5-6, TRBV5-1 and TRBV20-1. The multiple sclerosis patient group was slightly younger than the control group. Normalized Chao1 diversity was significantly lower in multiple sclerosis patients than controls, suggesting substantial peripheral T-cell clonal expansion.

In the case of this clonotype: Its binding antigen is unknown. One end of the junction does not line up with germline, which may come from a read error.

CDR1 SEHNR and CDR2 FQNEAQ are derived from the germline V gene (reference sequence). The CDR3 holds 15 amino acids from the cysteine to the phenylalanine. The retained sequence is limited to the CDR3, 45 bases, with the frame set at the first base. This chain joins TRBV7-9 to TRBJ2-1, and TRBD1 matches 10 of the central bases. This clonotype was obtained from a girl between 5 and 17 years old with multiple sclerosis. What was sequenced was blood. The CDR3: CASSSRDRGNNKQFF. The DNA sequence is TGTGCCAGCAGCTCCCGGGACAGGGGCAACAATAAGCAGTTCTTC.